This TCR beta chain was recorded in a study of cytomegalovirus exposure and HLA in healthy donors (dated by TCRdb to the late 2010s). With regard to the full study: In an earlier analysis of fewer than 750 of the donors, roughly 300 Gb of sequence data and 120 million or so unique TCR beta sequences from about 190 million T cells were reported. An early release covering roughly 640 HLA-typed donors comprised approximately 290 gigabases of sequencing data and roughly 85 million unique TCR sequences. Of the 350 to 450 genotyped donors, approximately 82% fell in the genetic ancestry cluster associated with self-reported Caucasian donors. The aim of the study was to test whether cataloging public T cell receptors could identify signatures of past pathogen exposure. The study used immunosequencing to profile the T cell repertoires of approximately 650 subjects and linked those repertoires to cytomegalovirus serostatus. Besides the first cohort of 500 to 700 subjects, a separate validation cohort made up of 120 different subjects was used. High-throughput TCR immunosequencing, statistical association of individual TCRs with disease status, and machine learning were combined to predict cytomegalovirus infection status. A later analysis re-examined previously published TCR beta repertoires from more than 600 donors and added high-resolution HLA genotyping to investigate patterns of TCR occurrence. Rather than drawing on any new phenotypic data, the later analysis identified candidate immune exposures from TCR beta sequences and the way those sequences occurred across donors. In an earlier analysis of 500 to 650 of the donors, high-throughput TCR beta sequencing was used to judge whether each TCR beta V gene segment behaved as functional or pseudogenic. Donor age, sex, ethnicity and CMV serostatus were compiled together with the repertoire data. A later genetic analysis took genome-wide SNP genotypes for about 65% of the roughly 670 donors and used that subset as a discovery cohort. All discovery cohort repertoires had been generated using a single sequencing platform. Both class I and class II loci were covered by HLA typing, at four-digit resolution. Typing coverage differed by locus: A, B, C, DRB1 and DQB1 were typed in about 629-640 donors, DQA1 in about 500, DPA1 in 600 to 610, and DPB1 in just under 480. Four or five DR-DQ haplotypes were handled as single units for association and clustering, since linkage in the cohort was strong. On average, roughly 240,000 unique TCR beta nucleotide sequences were sequenced per donor among fewer than 500 genotyped donors of the cohort, with 15% to 20% of those sequences being non-productive. Beyond this particular receptor, the publication reports: Linkage disequilibrium might explain the correlated functional status among segregating V segments, but an unknown experimental factor could not be ruled out. Some IMGT-functional V segments, including TRBV6-2 and TRBV6-3, could not be distinguished by the 87-base-pair reads and were therefore excluded. A later analysis associated about 17,000 TCR beta sequences with specific HLA alleles at a false discovery rate of 0.05. The authors suggested that the approach could potentially be extended to other disease states and immunological phenotypes. Some 15 rarely observed V segments, including chromosome 9 orphons, were excluded from the earlier analysis of several hundred of the donors because counts were too low. Immune exposure information for the cohort was limited to CMV serostatus. In a later analysis, HLA-associated TCR beta chains were found to be more clonally expanded and to have lower generation probabilities than equally common non-associated chains. A few of the identified cytomegalovirus-associated TCR beta chains were confirmed in vitro to be specific for cytomegalovirus antigens. A total of around 150 TCR beta chains were listed by the study as associated with cytomegalovirus. A further reported finding was that TCR beta sequences accurately predicted the HLA-A and HLA-B alleles for most subjects in the first cohort. A later analysis found that most CMV-associated TCR beta chains appeared HLA-restricted, with HLA associations seemingly driven largely by CMV exposure. A cluster of highly shared sequence variants was judged likely to represent a technical artifact of the sequencing pipeline. Only TCR beta chains were sequenced in this cohort, and the absence of alpha or paired-chain data limited detectable features. Roughly uniform sequencing depth across donors was assumed in presence/absence analyses, although this assumption may not hold. Most TCR sequences were observed very rarely across donors, whereas some public TCRs were present in many individuals. According to a later analysis, TCR association rates differed among HLA loci, with DRB1 alleles showing the most associated TCRs and HLA-C alleles showing the fewest. The classifier was reported to diagnose cytomegalovirus status with high specificity and sensitivity in both the original and validation cohorts. When HLA alleles, especially DR and DQ, strongly co-occurred, TCR associations were difficult to assign to individual alleles. Because some donors lacked HLA typing at each locus, the association tests relied only on the typed subset. An earlier analysis of around 500 of the donors showed that most TCR beta V segments appeared in productive rearrangements either about 87% or about 30% of the time, which broadly matched IMGT annotations. In a later analysis, several top co-occurrence clusters were reported to appear linked to parvovirus B19, influenza, CMV and Epstein-Barr virus. An association between a missense DCLRE1C variant and V-gene and J-gene trimming of TCR beta chains was found in a later genetic analysis and replicated in an independent cohort. According to a later genetic analysis, donors in an Asian-associated ancestry cluster had fewer N-insertions in productive TCRs than the approximately 670-donor mean.

The receptor library was made with the immunoSEQ multiplex PCR assay. For the multiplex PCR, a mixture combining 60 forward primers for TCR Vbeta segments and 13 reverse primers for TCR Jbeta segments was used. The CDR3 region of rearranged TCR beta genes was amplified from genomic DNA by a multiplex PCR assay. The Illumina HiSeq System was used to sequence the amplified TCR beta libraries as 87-base-pair reads. The authors' pipeline ran thus. In a later analysis, 77 million or so unique TCR beta chains were counted across the roughly 700 repertoires, and around 10 million of these chains were shared by at least two donors. Raw reads were error-corrected and collapsed into unique sequences with a nearest-neighbor algorithm that merged closely related sequences to remove PCR and sequencing errors. Alignment of CDR3 sequences to IMGT reference sequences was used to assign V, D and J gene segments. For a sequence to be retained, a match of at least six nucleotides to both a V gene segment and a J gene segment was required. A rearrangement counted as productive if the CDR3 had no stop codons and remained in frame with V and J, and every other rearrangement counted as non-productive. CDR3 was defined by IMGT convention, running from the second conserved V-encoded cysteine to the conserved J-encoded phenylalanine. In an earlier analysis of 550 to 650 of the donors, sequences lacking an unambiguous match to a single V gene segment were excluded. An earlier analysis of a few hundred of the donors called V segments functional above 56.7% productive rearrangements and segregating when the between-donor standard deviation exceeded 5%. A statistical classification framework was developed to diagnose cytomegalovirus status using the catalog of TCR beta chain sequences. In a later analysis, V and J genes were assigned by comparing TCR nucleotide sequences against IMGT/GENE-DB human TR gene sequences. The TCRdist pipeline was used in a later analysis to assign CDR3 sequences and most-parsimonious VDJ recombination scenarios. In a later analysis, each TCR beta chain was defined by its CDR3 amino acid sequence together with its V-gene family, and reads without a unique V-gene family were excluded. In a later analysis, 450 to 600 highly shared, low-generation-probability nucleotide sequences were removed to address suspected cross-contamination and a sequencing artifact. For each public chain, a later analysis derived a clonal expansion index from normalized ranks of inferred template counts within each repertoire. In a later analysis, generation probabilities were computed using a VDJ recombination model fitted to out-of-frame rearrangements, and the results were checked against IGoR. In a later analysis, hypergeometric tests were used to score TCR-TCR, TCR-HLA and TCR-CMV co-occurrence, with a repertoire-size bias correction applied to TCR pairs. False discovery rates were estimated in a later analysis by permuting HLA or CMV assignments 20 times. In a later analysis, co-occurring TCRs were grouped using DBSCAN, and TCRdist sequence similarity was added for clustering within HLA-allele-positive subsets. Repertoires with fewer than 30,000 or more than 120,000 public chains were left out of co-occurrence clustering, as were about 5 repertoires with anomalous nucleotide sharing. TCRdb provides this immuneACCESS table in a form limited to in-frame rearrangements. Some clones are lacking; in checked studies, under half of them reflect an unresolved V gene, and why the rest are absent is not known. V and J calls and clone size come straight from that table; D and trimming were deduced from the DNA. Counted in this sample were about 140,000 clones; around 65% of them appeared once. The top ten clones comprise approximately 1.7% of the sample.

On this clone: This clone's antigen is unknown. Within one base of it there is no much larger clone, and no base qualities were kept.

The cohort was made up of about 610 healthy bone marrow donors. All cohort members were sampled while nominally healthy, although unrecorded immune exposures were likely present. The donor was CMV seronegative and was included in the group of 352 seronegative cohort members. A peripheral blood sample was provided by each donor, and peripheral blood mononuclear cells were used for TCR beta sequencing. Genomic DNA extraction from the blood cell samples was performed with the Qiagen DNeasy Blood Extraction Kit. A distance of 9 bases separates the germline ends of V and J, which lose 7 bases and 0 bases respectively. Its CDR3 holds 13 amino acids, cysteine through phenylalanine. The only DNA kept is the CDR3, 39 bases in frame from the first base. CDR1 is given as SGHRS and CDR2 as YFSETQ, both from the germline V gene.

The sequence joins TRBV5-1 to TRBJ2-3; no D gene is confidently identified. The receptor comes from a male donor in good health and CMV-seronegative. The sample taken for sequencing was PBMCs. The bases are TGCGCCAGCCACCGAACTAGCACAGATACGCAGTATTTT. This is translated as CASHRTSTDTQYF.